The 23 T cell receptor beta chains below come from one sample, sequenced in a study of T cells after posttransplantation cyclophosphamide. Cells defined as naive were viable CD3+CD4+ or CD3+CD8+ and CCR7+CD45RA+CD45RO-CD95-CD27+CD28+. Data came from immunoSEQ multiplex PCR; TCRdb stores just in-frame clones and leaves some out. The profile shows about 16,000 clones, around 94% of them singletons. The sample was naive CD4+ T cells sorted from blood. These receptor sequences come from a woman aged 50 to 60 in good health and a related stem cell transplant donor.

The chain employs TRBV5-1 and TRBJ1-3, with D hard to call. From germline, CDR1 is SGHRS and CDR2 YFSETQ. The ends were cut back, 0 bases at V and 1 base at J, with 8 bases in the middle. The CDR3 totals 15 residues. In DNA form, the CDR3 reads TGCGCCAGCAGCTTGGATGGAGGGTCTGGAAACACCATATATTTT. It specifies CASSLDGGSGNTIYF.

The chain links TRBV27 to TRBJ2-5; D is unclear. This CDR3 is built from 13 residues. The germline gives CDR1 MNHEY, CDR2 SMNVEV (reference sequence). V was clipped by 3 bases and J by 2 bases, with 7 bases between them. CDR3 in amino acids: CASSFQVQETQYF. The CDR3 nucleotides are TGTGCCAGCAGTTTCCAGGTACAAGAGACCCAGTACTTC.

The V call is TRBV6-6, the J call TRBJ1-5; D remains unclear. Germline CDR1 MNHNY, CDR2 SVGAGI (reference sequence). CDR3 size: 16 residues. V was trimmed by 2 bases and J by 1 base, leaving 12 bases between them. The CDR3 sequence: CASSYGHPGSNQPQHF. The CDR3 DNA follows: TGTGCCAGCAGTTACGGGCACCCGGGAAGCAATCAGCCCCAGCATTTT.

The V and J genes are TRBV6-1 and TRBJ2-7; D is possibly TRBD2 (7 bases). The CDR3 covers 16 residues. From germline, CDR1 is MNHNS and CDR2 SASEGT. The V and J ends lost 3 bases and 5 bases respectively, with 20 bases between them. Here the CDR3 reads CASSDTQGRGSDEQYF. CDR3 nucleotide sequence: TGTGCCAGCAGTGACACCCAGGGGAGGGGGTCGGACGAGCAGTACTTC.

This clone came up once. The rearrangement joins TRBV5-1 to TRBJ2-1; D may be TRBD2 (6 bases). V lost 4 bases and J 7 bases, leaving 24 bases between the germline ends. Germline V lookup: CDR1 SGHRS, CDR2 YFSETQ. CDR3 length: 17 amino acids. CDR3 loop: CASSSSYSGSHGNEQFF. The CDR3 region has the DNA TGCGCCAGCAGCAGCTCGTATTCCGGGAGCCACGGGAATGAGCAGTTCTTC.

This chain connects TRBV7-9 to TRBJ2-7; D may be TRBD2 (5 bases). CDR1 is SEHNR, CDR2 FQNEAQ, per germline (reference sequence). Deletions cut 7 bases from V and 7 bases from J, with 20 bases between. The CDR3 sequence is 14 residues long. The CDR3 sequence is CASNGDGVAWEQYF. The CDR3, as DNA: TGTGCCAGCAACGGGGATGGGGTAGCGTGGGAGCAGTACTTC.

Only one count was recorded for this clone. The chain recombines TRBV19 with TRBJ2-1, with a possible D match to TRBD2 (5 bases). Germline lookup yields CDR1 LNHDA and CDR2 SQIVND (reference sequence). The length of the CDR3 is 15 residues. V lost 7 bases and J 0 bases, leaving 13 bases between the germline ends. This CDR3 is CASTPRASSYNEQFF. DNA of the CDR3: TGTGCCAGTACCCCGAGGGCTAGCTCCTACAATGAGCAGTTCTTC.

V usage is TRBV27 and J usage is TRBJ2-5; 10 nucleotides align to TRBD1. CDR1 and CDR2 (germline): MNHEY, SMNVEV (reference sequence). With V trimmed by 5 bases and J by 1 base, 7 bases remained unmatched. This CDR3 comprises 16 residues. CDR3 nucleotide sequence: TGTGCCAGCAGTCCCTCCCGGACAGGGGGCCAAGAGACCCAGTACTTC. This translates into CASSPSRTGGQETQYF.

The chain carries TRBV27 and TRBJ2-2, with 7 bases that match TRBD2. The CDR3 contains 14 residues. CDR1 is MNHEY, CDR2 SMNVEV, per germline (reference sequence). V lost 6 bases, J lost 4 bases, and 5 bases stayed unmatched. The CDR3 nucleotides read TGTGCCAGCAGCCGTAGCGGGCCCACCGGGGAGCTGTTTTTT. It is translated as CASSRSGPTGELFF.

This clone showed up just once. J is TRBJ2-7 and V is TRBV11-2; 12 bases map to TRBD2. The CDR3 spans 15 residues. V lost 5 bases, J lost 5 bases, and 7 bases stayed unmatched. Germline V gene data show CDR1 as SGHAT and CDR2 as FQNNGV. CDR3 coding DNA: TGTGCCAGCAGCACCGGGACTAGCGGGTTGGACGAGCAGTACTTC. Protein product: CASSTGTSGLDEQYF.

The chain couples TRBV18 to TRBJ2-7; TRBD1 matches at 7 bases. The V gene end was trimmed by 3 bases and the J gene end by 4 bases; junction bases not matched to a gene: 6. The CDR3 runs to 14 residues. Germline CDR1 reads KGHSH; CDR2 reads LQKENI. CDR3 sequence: CASSPPGQSYEQYF. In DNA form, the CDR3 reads TGTGCCAGCTCACCTCCGGGACAGTCATACGAGCAGTACTTC.

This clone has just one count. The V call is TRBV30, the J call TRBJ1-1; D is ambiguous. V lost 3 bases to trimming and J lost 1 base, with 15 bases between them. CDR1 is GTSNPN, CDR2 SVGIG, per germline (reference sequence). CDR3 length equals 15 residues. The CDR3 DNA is TGTGCCTGGAGGCTAATCCCTCGGGAGAACACTGAAGCTTTCTTT. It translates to CAWRLIPRENTEAFF.

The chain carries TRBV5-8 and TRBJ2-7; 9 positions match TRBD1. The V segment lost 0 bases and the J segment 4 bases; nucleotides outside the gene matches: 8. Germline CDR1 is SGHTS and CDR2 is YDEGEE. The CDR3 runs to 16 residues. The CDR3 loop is CASSLELGTGQYEQYF. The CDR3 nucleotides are TGTGCCAGCAGCTTGGAATTAGGGACAGGGCAATACGAGCAGTACTTC.

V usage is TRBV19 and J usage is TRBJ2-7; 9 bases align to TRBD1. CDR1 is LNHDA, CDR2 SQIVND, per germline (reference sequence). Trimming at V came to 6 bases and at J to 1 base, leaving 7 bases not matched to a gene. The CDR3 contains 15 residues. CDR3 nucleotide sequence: TGTGCCAGTAGCCCCCGGGACAGGGCTTCCTACGAGCAGTACTTC. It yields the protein CASSPRDRASYEQYF.

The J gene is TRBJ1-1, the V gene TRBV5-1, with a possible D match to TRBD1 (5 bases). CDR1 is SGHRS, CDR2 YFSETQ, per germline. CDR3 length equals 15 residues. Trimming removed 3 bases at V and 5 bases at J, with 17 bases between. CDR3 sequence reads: CASSWNRGGGTEAFF. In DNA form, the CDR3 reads TGCGCCAGCAGCTGGAACCGCGGGGGAGGGACTGAAGCTTTCTTT.

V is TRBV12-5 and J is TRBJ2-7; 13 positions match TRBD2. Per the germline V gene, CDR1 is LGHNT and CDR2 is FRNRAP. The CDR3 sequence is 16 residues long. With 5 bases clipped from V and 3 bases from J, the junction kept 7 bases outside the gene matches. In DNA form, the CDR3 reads TGTGCTAGTGGTCCGGGGACTAGCGGGAAAATCTACGAGCAGTACTTC. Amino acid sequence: CASGPGTSGKIYEQYF.

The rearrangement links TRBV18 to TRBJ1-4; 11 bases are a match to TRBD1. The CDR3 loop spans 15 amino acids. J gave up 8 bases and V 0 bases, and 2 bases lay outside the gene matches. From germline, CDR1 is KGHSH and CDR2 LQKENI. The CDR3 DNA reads TGTGCCAGCTCACCACCGGGACAGGGGGGCGAAAAACTGTTTTTT. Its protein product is CASSPPGQGGEKLFF.

CDR3 sequence (DNA): TGCGCCAGCAGCTTGGCAGTCTTATCACCCTATGGCTACACCTTC. Translating gives CASSLAVLSPYGYTF. The genes are TRBV5-1 and TRBJ1-2, with D unresolved. Germline-derived CDR1 and CDR2 are SGHRS and YFSETQ. The CDR3 has 15 residues. Deletions cut 0 bases from V and 4 bases from J, with 13 bases between.

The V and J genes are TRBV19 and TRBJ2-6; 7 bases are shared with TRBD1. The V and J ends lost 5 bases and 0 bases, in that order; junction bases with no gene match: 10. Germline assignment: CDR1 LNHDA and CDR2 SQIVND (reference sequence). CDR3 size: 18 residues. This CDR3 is CASSGPGQLYSGANVLTF. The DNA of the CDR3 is TGTGCCAGTAGTGGACCGGGACAGCTATACTCTGGGGCCAACGTCCTGACTTTC.

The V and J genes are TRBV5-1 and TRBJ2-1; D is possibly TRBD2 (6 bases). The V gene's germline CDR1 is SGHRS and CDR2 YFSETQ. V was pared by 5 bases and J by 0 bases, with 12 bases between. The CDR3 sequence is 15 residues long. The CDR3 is CASSPGGNSYNEQFF. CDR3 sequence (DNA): TGCGCCAGCAGTCCCGGCGGGAACTCCTACAATGAGCAGTTCTTC.

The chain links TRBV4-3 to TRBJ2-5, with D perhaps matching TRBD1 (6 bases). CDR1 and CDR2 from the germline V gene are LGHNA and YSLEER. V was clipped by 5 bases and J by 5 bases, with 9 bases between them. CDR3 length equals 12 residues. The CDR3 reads CASSFQGETQYF. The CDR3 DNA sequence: TGCGCCAGCAGCTTCCAGGGGGAGACCCAGTACTTC.

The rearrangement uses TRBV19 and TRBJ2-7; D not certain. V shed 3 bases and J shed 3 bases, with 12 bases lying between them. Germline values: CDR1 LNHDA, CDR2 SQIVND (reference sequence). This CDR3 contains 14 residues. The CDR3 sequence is CASSMAVSIYEQYF. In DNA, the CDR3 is TGTGCCAGTAGTATGGCAGTATCCATCTACGAGCAGTACTTC.

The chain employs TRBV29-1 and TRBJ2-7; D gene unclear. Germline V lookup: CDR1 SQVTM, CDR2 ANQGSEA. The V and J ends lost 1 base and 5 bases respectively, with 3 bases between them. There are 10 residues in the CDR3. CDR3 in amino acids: CSVEVDEQYF. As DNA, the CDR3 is TGCAGCGTTGAAGTCGACGAGCAGTACTTC.